The 30 T cell receptor beta chains below come from one sample, sequenced in a study of blood T cell repertoires in COVID-19. TCRdb keeps only in-frame clones here, not all; method: immunoSEQ multiplex PCR. The sample carries roughly 20,000 clones, about 88% recorded once. The sample consisted of peripheral blood. The receptors derive from a middle-aged man with active COVID-19.

The chain links TRBV25-1 to TRBJ2-7; perhaps TRBD1 as D (5 bases). Trimming left V 2 bases short and J 2 bases short, with 13 bases between. This CDR3 comprises 15 residues. CDR1 is MGHDK, CDR2 SYGVNS, per germline. The chain's CDR3 is CASSESSGKTYEQYF. CDR3 nucleotide sequence: TGTGCCAGCAGTGAAAGTTCAGGGAAAACCTACGAGCAGTACTTC.

The V and J genes are TRBV7-2 and TRBJ2-3, with TRBD2 identical over 7 bases. The CDR3 length is 16 residues. The V gene end was trimmed by 0 bases and the J gene end by 1 base; junction bases not matched to a gene: 4. Germline CDR1 reads SGHTA; CDR2 reads FQGNSA. The CDR3 nucleotides read TGTGCCAGCAGCTTAGCTTTTGGACTAGGCACAGATACGCAGTATTTT. This codes for CASSLAFGLGTDTQYF.

The V gene is TRBV7-9, the J gene TRBJ2-7; D gene uncertain. The CDR3 consists of 13 residues. The V end was cut by 0 bases, the J end by 5 bases, with 8 bases between. Germline assignment: CDR1 SEHNR and CDR2 FQNEAQ (reference sequence). CDR3 in DNA: TGTGCCAGCAGCTTAGCCAGTACCCACGAGCAGTACTTC. Translation: CASSLASTHEQYF.

J is TRBJ2-7 and V is TRBV2, with 10 bases identical to TRBD2. With 8 bases clipped from V and 4 bases from J, the junction kept 5 bases outside the gene matches. Germline lookup yields CDR1 SNHLY and CDR2 FYNNEI. The CDR3 totals 13 residues. Here the CDR3 reads CASSRTSGYEQYF. In nucleotides, the CDR3 is TGTGCCAGCTCGAGGACTAGCGGATACGAGCAGTACTTC.

In this sample, this clone turned up once. This chain links TRBV4-2 with TRBJ2-7; TRBD2 matches at 7 bases. J gave up 3 bases and V 0 bases, and 8 bases lay outside the gene matches. Germline CDR1 and CDR2: LGHNA and YNFKEQ. The CDR3 sequence is 16 residues long. CDR3 DNA sequence: TGTGCCAGCAGCCAAGAACTTGGCCTAGCGGTCTACGAGCAGTACTTC. Its protein is CASSQELGLAVYEQYF.

The chain combines TRBV6-6 with TRBJ1-4; a weak D match, TRBD1 (5 bases). With 7 bases removed from V and 14 bases from J, the gap between germline ends came to 20 bases. CDR3 length: 13 residues. Looked up from germline, CDR1 is MNHNY and CDR2 is SVGAGI (reference sequence). As DNA, the CDR3 is TGTGCCAGCAACCGGGACTACCAGTCATTGCTGTTTTTT. Translation: CASNRDYQSLLFF.

The V and J genes are TRBV6-6 and TRBJ1-2, with D possibly being TRBD1 (6 bases). This CDR3 region has 14 residues. Per germline, CDR1 MNHNY and CDR2 SVGAGI (reference sequence). The V end lost 1 base, the J end lost 6 bases, and 12 bases lay between the germline ends. For the CDR3, the DNA is TGTGCCAGCAGTTACTACGGGGGGCAGGATGGCTACACCTTC. It translates to CASSYYGGQDGYTF.

The V gene is TRBV12-3 or TRBV12-4, the J gene TRBJ1-1; 7 nucleotides line up with TRBD1. J lost 11 bases, V lost 6 bases, and 12 bases had no gene match. The CDR3 is 13 amino acids. CDR3 bases: TGTGCCAGCAGCCTGACAGGGTCGGCCGAGGCTTTCTTT. Protein sequence: CASSLTGSAEAFF.

The gene calls are TRBV7-2 and TRBJ2-5; 10 nucleotides match TRBD2. In germline, CDR1 is SGHTA, CDR2 FQGNSA. J gave up 4 bases and V 2 bases, and 4 bases lay outside the gene matches. The CDR3 is 15 amino acids. CDR3 bases: TGTGCCAGCAGCTTACTAGCGGGAGCGTCAGAGACCCAGTACTTC. Translated, it gives CASSLLAGASETQYF.

This clone has a handful of counts. V usage is TRBV7-6 and J usage is TRBJ1-5; no definite D call. The CDR3 extends over 15 amino acids. In germline, CDR1 is SGHVS, CDR2 FNYEAQ. Trimming cost V 5 bases and J 0 bases, with 11 bases left between them. CDR3 in amino acids: CASSAGIHSNQPQHF. The CDR3 bases are TGTGCCAGCAGCGCCGGGATCCATAGCAATCAGCCCCAGCATTTT.

This rearrangement joins TRBV6-6 to TRBJ2-1; TRBD2 aligns across 11 bases. J lost 7 bases, V lost 6 bases, and 8 bases had no gene match. Germline lookup yields CDR1 MNHNY and CDR2 SVGAGI (reference sequence). There are 15 residues in the CDR3. As DNA, the CDR3 is TGTGCCAGCAGGGATAGCGGGAGGGCCGGTAATGAGCAGTTCTTC. Translated, it gives CASRDSGRAGNEQFF.

CDR3 amino acids: CASSWTSGSYNEQFF. The DNA of the CDR3 is TGTGCCAGCAGCTGGACTAGCGGCTCCTACAATGAGCAGTTCTTC. V usage is TRBV11-2 and J usage is TRBJ2-1; 10 bases fit TRBD2. The CDR3 spans 15 residues. Germline lookup yields CDR1 SGHAT and CDR2 FQNNGV. Germline trimming cut 4 bases from V and 0 bases from J; bases unmatched to any gene: 0.

This chain joins TRBV27 and TRBJ1-2, with 7 bases identical to TRBD1. CDR1 and CDR2 from the germline V gene are MNHEY and SMNVEV (reference sequence). V was pared by 6 bases and J by 8 bases, with 12 bases of the junction left unmatched. This CDR3 region has 14 residues. The CDR3 coding sequence is TGTGCCAGCAGGACACGGGACAGCATTCCCGGCTACACCTTC. Amino acids: CASRTRDSIPGYTF.

The V gene is TRBV24-1, the J gene TRBJ2-1, with D unclear. Germline CDR1 is KGHDR and CDR2 is SFDVKD. Trimming left V 4 bases short and J 10 bases short, with 13 bases between. There are 13 residues in the CDR3. The CDR3 region has the DNA TGTGCCACCAGTGACCCTTACGACTCCGAGCAGTTCTTC. Translating gives CATSDPYDSEQFF.

The V call is TRBV29-1, the J call TRBJ1-1; no reliable D call. Deletions cut 0 bases from V and 3 bases from J, with 11 bases between. The CDR3 extends over 14 amino acids. In germline, CDR1 is SQVTM, CDR2 ANQGSEA. In DNA form, the CDR3 reads TGCAGCGTTGAAGACGGCATGCGGGACACTGAAGCTTTCTTT. It encodes CSVEDGMRDTEAFF.

The chain is built from TRBV4-3 and TRBJ2-3, with D possibly TRBD1 on 5 matching bases. This CDR3 is 16 amino acids long. The germline V gene has CDR1 LGHNA and CDR2 YSLEER. Deletions cut 3 bases from V and 0 bases from J, with 13 bases between. CDR3 DNA sequence: TGCGCCAGCAGCCAGTGGTGGTCAGGGAGCACAGATACGCAGTATTTT. Translation gives CASSQWWSGSTDTQYF.

The chain is built from TRBV19 and TRBJ1-1; no clear D gene. Germline V gene lookup returns CDR1 LNHDA and CDR2 SQIVND (reference sequence). The V gene lost 5 bases and the J gene lost 4 bases, with 11 bases spanning the gap. The CDR3 sequence is 13 residues long. The CDR3 here is CASSRTLFTEAFF. CDR3 nucleotide sequence: TGTGCCAGTAGTCGCACCCTATTCACTGAAGCTTTCTTT.

The V gene is TRBV7-9, the J gene TRBJ1-4, with 9 bases aligning to TRBD1. CDR3 length equals 17 residues. Trimming at V came to 6 bases and at J to 3 bases, leaving 11 bases not matched to a gene. Germline CDR1 reads SEHNR; CDR2 reads FQNEAQ (reference sequence). The CDR3 spells CASRGQGGRKANEKLFF. The CDR3 DNA is TGTGCCAGCAGGGGACAGGGTGGTAGGAAGGCTAATGAAAAACTGTTTTTT.

The chain employs TRBV28 and TRBJ1-1; 8 bases fit TRBD1. With V trimmed by 5 bases and J by 5 bases, 10 bases remained unmatched. The CDR3 loop spans 15 amino acids. Germline values: CDR1 MDHEN, CDR2 SYDVKM. The CDR3, as DNA: TGTGCCAGCAGTCCCATCGACAGGGGATATACTGAAGCTTTCTTT. Its protein product is CASSPIDRGYTEAFF. Supplemented by reference TRBV28 and TRBJ1-1, the full variable domain reads DVKVTQSSRYLVKRTGEKVFLECVQDMDHENMFWYRQDPGLGLRLIYFSYDVKMKEKGDIPEGYSVSREKKERFSLILESASTNQTSMYLCASSPIDRGYTEAFFGQGTRLTVV.

This clone was observed once. The rearrangement uses TRBV9 and TRBJ2-1; a possible D gene is TRBD1 (6 bases). CDR3 length: 17 amino acids. CDR1 is SGDLS and CDR2 is YYNGEE in the germline V gene. The V gene lost 0 bases and the J gene lost 9 bases, with 22 bases spanning the gap. The CDR3 nucleotides read TGTGCCAGCAGCGTAGAGTTCCCGGCCAGGGGAAGGAGTGAGCAGTTCTTC. Its translation is CASSVEFPARGRSEQFF.

V usage is TRBV7-8 and J usage is TRBJ2-3; D is possibly TRBD2 (6 bases). Germline V lookup: CDR1 SGHVS, CDR2 FQNEAQ. The CDR3 length is 14 residues. V was pared by 8 bases and J by 4 bases, with 16 bases between. The CDR3 nucleotides are TGTGCCAGCCCCCCCCGAGGGAGGTCAGATACGCAGTATTTT. Protein: CASPPRGRSDTQYF.

The rearrangement joins TRBV9 to TRBJ2-2, with 7 bases fitting TRBD1. CDR3 size: 16 residues. V lost 4 bases and J lost 3; bases outside the gene matches: 9. The germline V gene encodes CDR1 SGDLS and CDR2 YYNGEE. The CDR3 coding sequence is TGTGCCAGCAGCCCGACCTCTAGGGGGCACACCGGGGAGCTGTTTTTT. It encodes CASSPTSRGHTGELFF.

This chain links TRBV12-5 with TRBJ2-1, with TRBD2 matching over 13 bases. The V gene end was trimmed by 5 bases and the J gene end by 6 bases; junction bases not matched to a gene: 4. This CDR3 is 15 amino acids long. CDR1 and CDR2 from the germline V gene are LGHNT and FRNRAP. CDR3 amino acids: CASGIGLAGANEQFF. The CDR3 DNA is TGTGCTAGTGGTATTGGACTAGCGGGAGCCAATGAGCAGTTCTTC.

The chain links TRBV5-1 to TRBJ2-7; 15 bases map to TRBD2. This CDR3 has 16 residues. V was clipped by 7 bases and J by 5 bases; unmatched bases: 10. Germline V lookup: CDR1 SGHRS, CDR2 YFSETQ. CDR3 sequence: CASARGTSGRRDEQYF. As DNA, the CDR3 is TGCGCCAGCGCCCGAGGGACTAGCGGGAGGAGAGACGAGCAGTACTTC. The full variable domain, with the rest looked up from reference TRBV5-1 and TRBJ2-7, is KAGVTQTPRYLIKTRGQQVTLSCSPISGHRSVSWYQQTPGQGLQFLFEYFSETQRNKGNFPGRFSGRQFSNSRSEMNVSTLELGDSALYLCASARGTSGRRDEQYFGPGTRLTVT.

J is TRBJ2-1 and V is TRBV10-1, with 7 bases identical to TRBD1. This CDR3 has 15 amino acids. V was clipped by 6 bases and J by 2 bases; unmatched bases: 7. The germline V gene encodes CDR1 WNHNN and CDR2 SYGVQD (reference sequence). CDR3 sequence: CASSVDRATYNEQFF. The DNA for the CDR3 is TGCGCCAGCAGCGTTGACAGGGCCACCTACAATGAGCAGTTCTTC.

CDR3 sequence reads: CATTGGADYGYTF. DNA for the CDR3: TGTGCCACCACAGGGGGCGCCGACTATGGCTACACCTTC. This sequence joins TRBV6-5 and TRBJ1-2; 9 bases agree with TRBD1. Germline V gives CDR1 MNHEY, CDR2 SVGAGI. The CDR3 runs 13 residues. J lost 3 bases, V lost 10 bases, and 6 bases had no gene match.

The chain is built from TRBV6-5 and TRBJ2-5; TRBD1 matches at 8 bases. The trim removed 6 bases at V and 0 bases at J, leaving 6 bases unmatched. The CDR3 runs 15 residues. The germline V gene encodes CDR1 MNHEY and CDR2 SVGAGI. CDR3 protein: CASRNDRGYQETQYF. The CDR3 DNA reads TGTGCCAGCAGGAACGACAGGGGTTACCAAGAGACCCAGTACTTC.

V and J are TRBV24-1 and TRBJ2-2, with D tentatively TRBD1 (5 bases). Trimming left V 3 bases short and J 3 bases short, with 10 bases between. CDR3 size: 15 residues. Germline CDR1 reads KGHDR; CDR2 reads SFDVKD. This CDR3 reads CATSDRGVDTGELFF. The DNA for the CDR3 is TGTGCCACCAGTGATAGGGGCGTGGACACCGGGGAGCTGTTTTTT.

The V call is TRBV7-2, the J call TRBJ2-1; 7 bases are shared with TRBD2. V gave up 5 bases and J gave up 3 bases; unmatched junction bases: 7. Per the germline V gene, CDR1 is SGHTA and CDR2 is FQGNSA. The length of the CDR3 is 15 residues. CDR3 amino acids: CASSPGGGNYNEQFF. The DNA of the CDR3 is TGTGCCAGCAGCCCTGGGGGGGGGAACTACAATGAGCAGTTCTTC.

This sequence joins TRBV7-9 and TRBJ2-1; unclear D gene. This CDR3 is 16 amino acids long. The germline gives CDR1 SEHNR, CDR2 FQNEAQ (reference sequence). V lost 0 bases and J 0 bases, leaving 9 bases between the germline ends. CDR3 in DNA: TGTGCCAGCAGCTTAGCTCCAGGAAGCTCCTACAATGAGCAGTTCTTC. Translated, it gives CASSLAPGSSYNEQFF.